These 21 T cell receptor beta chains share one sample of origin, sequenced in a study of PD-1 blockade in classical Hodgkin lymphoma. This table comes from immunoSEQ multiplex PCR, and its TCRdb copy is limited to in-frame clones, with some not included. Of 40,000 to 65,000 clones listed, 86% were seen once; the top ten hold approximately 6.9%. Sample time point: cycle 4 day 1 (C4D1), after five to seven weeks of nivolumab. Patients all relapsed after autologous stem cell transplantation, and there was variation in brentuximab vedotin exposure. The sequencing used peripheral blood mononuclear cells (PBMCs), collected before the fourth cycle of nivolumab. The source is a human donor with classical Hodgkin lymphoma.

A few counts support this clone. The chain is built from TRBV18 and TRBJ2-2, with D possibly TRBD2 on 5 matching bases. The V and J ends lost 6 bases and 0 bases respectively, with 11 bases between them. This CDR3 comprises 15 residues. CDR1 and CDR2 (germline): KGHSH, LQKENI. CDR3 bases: TGTGCCAGCTCGGTTTCGGGATCGAACACCGGGGAGCTGTTTTTT. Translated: CASSVSGSNTGELFF.

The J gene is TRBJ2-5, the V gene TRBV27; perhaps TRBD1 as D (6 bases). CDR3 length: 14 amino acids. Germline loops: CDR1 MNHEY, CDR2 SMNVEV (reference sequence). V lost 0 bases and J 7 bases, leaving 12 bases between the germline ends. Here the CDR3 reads CASSLSQGVGTQYF. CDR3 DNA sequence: TGTGCCAGCAGTTTATCACAGGGTGTCGGGACCCAGTACTTC.

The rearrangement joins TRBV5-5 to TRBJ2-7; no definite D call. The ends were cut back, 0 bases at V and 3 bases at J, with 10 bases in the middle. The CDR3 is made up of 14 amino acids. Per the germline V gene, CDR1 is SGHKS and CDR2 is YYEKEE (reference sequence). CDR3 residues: CASSLGQWGYEQYF. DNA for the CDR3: TGTGCCAGCAGCTTGGGACAATGGGGCTACGAGCAGTACTTC.

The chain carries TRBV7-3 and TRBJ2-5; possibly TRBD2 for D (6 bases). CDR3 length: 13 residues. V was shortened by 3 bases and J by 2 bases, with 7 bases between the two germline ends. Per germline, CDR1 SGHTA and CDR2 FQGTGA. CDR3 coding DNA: TGTGCCAGCAGCTTTGGGGGGCAAGAGACCCAGTACTTC. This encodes CASSFGGQETQYF.

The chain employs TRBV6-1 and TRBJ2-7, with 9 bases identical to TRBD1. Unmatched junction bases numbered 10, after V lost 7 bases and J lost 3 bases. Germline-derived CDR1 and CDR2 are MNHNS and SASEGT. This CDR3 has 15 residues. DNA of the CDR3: TGTGCCAGCAAAGCCGACAGGGGGACTGGCTACGAGCAGTACTTC. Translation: CASKADRGTGYEQYF.

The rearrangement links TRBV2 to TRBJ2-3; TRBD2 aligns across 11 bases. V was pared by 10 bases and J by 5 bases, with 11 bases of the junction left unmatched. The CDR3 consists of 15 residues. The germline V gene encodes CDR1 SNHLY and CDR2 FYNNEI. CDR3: CATGMTSGDEDTQYF. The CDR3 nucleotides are TGTGCCACTGGAATGACTAGCGGGGATGAAGATACGCAGTATTTT. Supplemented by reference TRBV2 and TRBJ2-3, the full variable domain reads EPEVTQTPSHQVTQMGQEVILRCVPISNHLYFYWYRQILGQKVEFLVSFYNNEISEKSEIFDDQFSVERPDGSNFTLKIRSTKLEDSAMYFCATGMTSGDEDTQYFGPGTRLTVL.

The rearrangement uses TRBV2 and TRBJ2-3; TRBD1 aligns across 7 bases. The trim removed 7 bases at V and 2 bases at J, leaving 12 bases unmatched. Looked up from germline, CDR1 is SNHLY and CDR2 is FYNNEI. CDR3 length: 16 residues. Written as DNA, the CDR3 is TGTGCCAGCAAAGATCGACAGGGACGGATCACAGATACGCAGTATTTT. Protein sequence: CASKDRQGRITDTQYF.

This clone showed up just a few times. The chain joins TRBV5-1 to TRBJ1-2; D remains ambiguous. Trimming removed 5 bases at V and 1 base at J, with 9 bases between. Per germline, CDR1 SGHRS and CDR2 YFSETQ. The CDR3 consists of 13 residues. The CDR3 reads CASRLDGNYGYTF. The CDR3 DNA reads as TGCGCCAGCAGACTTGACGGTAACTATGGCTACACCTTC.

The CDR3 nucleotides are TGTGCCAGCAGCTGGGGAAAGGAGACCCAGTACTTC. Protein product: CASSWGKETQYF. The chain joins TRBV5-5 to TRBJ2-5; D is unclear. The V gene's germline CDR1 is SGHKS and CDR2 YYEKEE (reference sequence). Trimming removed 3 bases from V and 5 bases from J, with 8 bases in between. The CDR3 length is 12 residues.

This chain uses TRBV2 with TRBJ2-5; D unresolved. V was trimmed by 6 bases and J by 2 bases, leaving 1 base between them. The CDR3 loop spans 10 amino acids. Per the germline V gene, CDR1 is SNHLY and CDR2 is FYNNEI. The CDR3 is CASRQETQYF. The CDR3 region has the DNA TGTGCCAGCAGGCAAGAGACCCAGTACTTC.

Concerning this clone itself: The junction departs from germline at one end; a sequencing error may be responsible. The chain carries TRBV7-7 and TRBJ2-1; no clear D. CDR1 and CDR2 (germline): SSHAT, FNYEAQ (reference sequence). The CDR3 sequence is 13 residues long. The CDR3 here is CASSLAQNNEQFF. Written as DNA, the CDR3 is TGTGCTAGCAGCTTAGCACAGAACAATGAGCAGTTCTTC.

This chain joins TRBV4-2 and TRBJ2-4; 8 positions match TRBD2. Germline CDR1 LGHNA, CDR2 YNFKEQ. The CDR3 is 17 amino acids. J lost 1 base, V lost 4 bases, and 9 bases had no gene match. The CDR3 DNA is TGTGCCAGCAGCCCCCGGGGAGCGGGAGTGGCCAAAAACATTCAGTACTTC. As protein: CASSPRGAGVAKNIQYF.

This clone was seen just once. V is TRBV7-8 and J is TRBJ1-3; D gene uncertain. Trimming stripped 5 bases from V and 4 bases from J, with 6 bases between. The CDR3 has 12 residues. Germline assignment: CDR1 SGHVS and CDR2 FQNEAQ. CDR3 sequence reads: CASSIQGNTIYF. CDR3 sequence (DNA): TGTGCCAGCAGCATACAGGGAAACACCATATATTTT.

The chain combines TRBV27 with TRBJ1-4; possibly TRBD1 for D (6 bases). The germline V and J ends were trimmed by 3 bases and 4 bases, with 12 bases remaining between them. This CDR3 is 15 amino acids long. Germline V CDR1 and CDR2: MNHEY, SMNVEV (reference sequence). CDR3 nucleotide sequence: TGTGCCAGCAGTTTCACCAGGGGTAGTAATGAAAAACTGTTTTTT. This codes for CASSFTRGSNEKLFF.

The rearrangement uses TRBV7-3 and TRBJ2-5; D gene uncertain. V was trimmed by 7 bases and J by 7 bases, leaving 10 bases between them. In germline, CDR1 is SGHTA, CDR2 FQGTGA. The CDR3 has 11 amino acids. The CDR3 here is CASTTVGTQYF. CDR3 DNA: TGTGCCAGCACCACCGTAGGGACCCAGTACTTC.

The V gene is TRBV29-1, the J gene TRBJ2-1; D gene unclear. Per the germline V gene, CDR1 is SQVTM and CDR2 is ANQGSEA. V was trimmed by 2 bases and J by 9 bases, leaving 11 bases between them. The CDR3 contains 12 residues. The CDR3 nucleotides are TGCAGCGTTGAAAGGCTAGATGGTGAGCAGTTCTTC. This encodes CSVERLDGEQFF.

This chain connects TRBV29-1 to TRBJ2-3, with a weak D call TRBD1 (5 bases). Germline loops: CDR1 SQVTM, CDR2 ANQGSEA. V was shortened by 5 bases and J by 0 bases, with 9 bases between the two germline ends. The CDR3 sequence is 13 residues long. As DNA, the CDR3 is TGCAGCGTTAAGGGGCGGAGCACAGATACGCAGTATTTT. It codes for CSVKGRSTDTQYF.

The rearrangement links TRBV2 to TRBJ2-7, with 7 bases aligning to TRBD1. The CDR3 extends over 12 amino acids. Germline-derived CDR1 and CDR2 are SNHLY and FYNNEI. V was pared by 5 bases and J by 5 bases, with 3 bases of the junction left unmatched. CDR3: CASSYRGDEQYF. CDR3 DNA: TGTGCCAGCAGTTACAGGGGCGACGAGCAGTACTTC.

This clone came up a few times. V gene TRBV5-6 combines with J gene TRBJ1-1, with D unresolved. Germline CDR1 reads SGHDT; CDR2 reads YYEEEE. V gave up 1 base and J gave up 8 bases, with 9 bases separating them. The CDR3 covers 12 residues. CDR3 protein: CASSLSGREAFF. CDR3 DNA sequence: TGTGCCAGCAGCTTGAGTGGCAGGGAAGCTTTCTTT.

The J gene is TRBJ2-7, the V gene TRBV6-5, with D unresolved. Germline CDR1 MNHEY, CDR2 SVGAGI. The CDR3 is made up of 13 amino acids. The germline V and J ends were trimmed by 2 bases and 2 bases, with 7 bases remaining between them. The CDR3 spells CASSYTPTYEQYF. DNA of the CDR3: TGTGCCAGCAGTTACACCCCAACCTACGAGCAGTACTTC.

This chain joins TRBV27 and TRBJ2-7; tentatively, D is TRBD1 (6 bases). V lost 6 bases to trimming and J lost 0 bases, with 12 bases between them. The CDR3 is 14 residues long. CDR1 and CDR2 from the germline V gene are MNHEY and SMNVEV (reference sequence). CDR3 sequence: CASRPSTGSYEQYF. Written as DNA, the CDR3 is TGTGCCAGCAGACCCTCGACAGGCTCCTACGAGCAGTACTTC.